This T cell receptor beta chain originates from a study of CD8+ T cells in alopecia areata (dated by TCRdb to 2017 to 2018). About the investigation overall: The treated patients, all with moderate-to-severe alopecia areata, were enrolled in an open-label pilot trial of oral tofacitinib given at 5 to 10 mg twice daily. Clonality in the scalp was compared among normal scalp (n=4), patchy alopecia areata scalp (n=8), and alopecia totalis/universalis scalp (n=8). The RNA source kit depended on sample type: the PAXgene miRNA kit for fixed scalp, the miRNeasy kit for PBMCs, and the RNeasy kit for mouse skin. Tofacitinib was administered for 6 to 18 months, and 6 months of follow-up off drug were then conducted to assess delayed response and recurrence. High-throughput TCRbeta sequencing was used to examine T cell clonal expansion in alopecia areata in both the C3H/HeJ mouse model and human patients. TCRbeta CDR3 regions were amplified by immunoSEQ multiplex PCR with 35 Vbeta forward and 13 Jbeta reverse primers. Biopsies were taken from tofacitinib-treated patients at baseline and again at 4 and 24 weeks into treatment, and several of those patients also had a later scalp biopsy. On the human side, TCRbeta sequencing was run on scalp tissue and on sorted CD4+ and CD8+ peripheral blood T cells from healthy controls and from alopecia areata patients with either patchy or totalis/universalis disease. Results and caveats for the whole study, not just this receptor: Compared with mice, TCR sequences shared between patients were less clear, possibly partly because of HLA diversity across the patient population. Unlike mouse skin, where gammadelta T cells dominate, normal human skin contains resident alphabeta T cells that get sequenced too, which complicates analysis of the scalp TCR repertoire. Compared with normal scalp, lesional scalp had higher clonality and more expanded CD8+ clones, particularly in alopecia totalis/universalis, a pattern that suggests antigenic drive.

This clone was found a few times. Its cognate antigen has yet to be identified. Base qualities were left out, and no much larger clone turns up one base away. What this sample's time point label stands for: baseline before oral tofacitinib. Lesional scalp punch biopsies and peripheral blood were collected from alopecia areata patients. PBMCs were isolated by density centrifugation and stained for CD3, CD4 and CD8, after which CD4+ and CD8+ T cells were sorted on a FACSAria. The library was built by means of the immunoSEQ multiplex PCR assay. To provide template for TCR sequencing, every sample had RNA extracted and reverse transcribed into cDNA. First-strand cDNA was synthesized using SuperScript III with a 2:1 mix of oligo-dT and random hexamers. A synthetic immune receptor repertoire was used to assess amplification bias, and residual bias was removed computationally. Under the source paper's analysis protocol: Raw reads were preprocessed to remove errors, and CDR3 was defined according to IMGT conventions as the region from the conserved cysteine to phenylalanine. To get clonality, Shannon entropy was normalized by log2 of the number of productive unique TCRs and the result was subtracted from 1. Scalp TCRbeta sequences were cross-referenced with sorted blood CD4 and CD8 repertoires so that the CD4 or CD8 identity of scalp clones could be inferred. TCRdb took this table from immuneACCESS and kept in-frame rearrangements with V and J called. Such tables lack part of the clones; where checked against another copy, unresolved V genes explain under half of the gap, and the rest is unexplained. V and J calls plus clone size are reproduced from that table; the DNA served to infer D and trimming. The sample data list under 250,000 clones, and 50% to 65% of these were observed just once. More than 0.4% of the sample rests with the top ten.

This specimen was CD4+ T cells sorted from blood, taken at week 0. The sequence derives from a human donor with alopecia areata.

The sequenced DNA: TGTGCCTGGAGAAGGGGACTAGCGGGAGGAGAGCAGTTCTTC. It is translated as CAWRRGLAGGEQFF. This chain is built from TRBV30 and TRBJ2-1; 15 nucleotides in the junction match TRBD2. Counted from cysteine to phenylalanine, this CDR3 has 14 amino acids. Of all the DNA, just the CDR3 is kept, 42 bases in frame from base 1. Per the germline V gene (reference sequence), GTSNPN is the CDR1 and SVGIG is the CDR2. Trimming leaves V shorter by 3 bases and J shorter by 10 bases, with the junction holding 4 bases beyond the gene matches.